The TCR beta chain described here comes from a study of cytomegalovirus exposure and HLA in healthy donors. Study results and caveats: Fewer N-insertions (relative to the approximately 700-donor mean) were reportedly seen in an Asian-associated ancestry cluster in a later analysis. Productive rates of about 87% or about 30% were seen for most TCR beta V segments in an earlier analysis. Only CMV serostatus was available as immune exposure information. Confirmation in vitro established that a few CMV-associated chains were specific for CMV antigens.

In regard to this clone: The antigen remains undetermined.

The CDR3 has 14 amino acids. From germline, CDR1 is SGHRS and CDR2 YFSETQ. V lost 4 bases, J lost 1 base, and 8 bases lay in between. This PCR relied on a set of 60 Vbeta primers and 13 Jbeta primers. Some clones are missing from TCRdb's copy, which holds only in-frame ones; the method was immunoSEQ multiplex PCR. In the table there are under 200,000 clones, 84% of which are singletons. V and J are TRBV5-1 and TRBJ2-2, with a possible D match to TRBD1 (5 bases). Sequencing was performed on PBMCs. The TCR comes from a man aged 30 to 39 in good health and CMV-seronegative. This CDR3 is CASSPTGNTGELFF. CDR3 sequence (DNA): TGCGCCAGCAGCCCTACAGGGAACACCGGGGAGCTGTTTTTT.